A single sample is the source of the 7 T cell receptor beta chains below, sequenced in a study. TCRdb re-called the 5' RACE reads through MiXCR, storing one row per CDR3 protein. Of about 50,000 distinct CDR3 sequences listed, 25% to 30% are singletons. The sequenced material came from naive CD4+ T cells sorted from blood. Subset indicated: naive CD4+ T cells, CD4+CD45RA+CD25-. The receptors were sampled from a female donor with breast cancer.

This clonotype was counted at least ten times. The J gene is TRBJ2-5, the V gene TRBV10-3; 8 bases match TRBD2. The V gene's germline CDR1 is ENHRY and CDR2 SYGVKD. V lost 10 bases to trimming and J lost 1 base; unmatched junction nucleotides: 8. The CDR3 loop spans 14 amino acids. CDR3 coding DNA: TGTGCCACAAAGAGCGGGGGCCCCCAAGAGACCCAGTACTTC. Amino acid sequence: CATKSGGPQETQYF.

This clonotype was counted only a few times. This CDR3 is CASSPEHLNEQFF. For the CDR3, the DNA is TGTGCCAGCAGTCCCGAGCATCTCAATGAGCAGTTCTTC. V is TRBV28 and J is TRBJ2-1, with D hard to call. CDR1 is MDHEN and CDR2 is SYDVKM in the germline V gene. With 5 bases removed from V and 6 bases from J, the gap between germline ends came to 11 bases. This CDR3 region has 13 residues.

The V and J genes are TRBV6-5 and TRBJ2-7; TRBD1 matches 8 bases. Germline CDR1 and CDR2: MNHEY and SVGAGI. This CDR3 contains 12 residues. The V gene end was trimmed by 11 bases and the J gene end by 1 base; junction bases not matched to a gene: 4. CDR3 bases: TGTGCCCGTGACAGGGGATCCTACGAGCAGTACTTC. Residues: CARDRGSYEQYF.

The V and J genes are TRBV6-6 and TRBJ1-3; D is uncertain. The CDR3 totals 15 residues. In germline, CDR1 is MNHNY, CDR2 SVGAGI (reference sequence). Deletions cut 0 bases from V and 0 bases from J, with 6 bases between. The CDR3 region is CASSYSANSGNTIYF. In nucleotides, the CDR3 is TGTGCCAGCAGTTACTCGGCCAACTCTGGAAACACCATATATTTT.

The gene calls are TRBV18 and TRBJ2-3; TRBD2 agrees at 10 bases. CDR3 size: 15 residues. Germline CDR1 is KGHSH and CDR2 is LQKENI. The V segment lost 4 bases and the J segment 8 bases; nucleotides outside the gene matches: 9. CDR3 protein: CASSQGLAEEATQYF. As DNA, the CDR3 is TGTGCCAGCTCACAAGGACTAGCGGAAGAGGCTACGCAGTATTTT.

There are a few counts of this clonotype. Written as DNA, the CDR3 is TGTGCCAGCAGTGAGACGGGTGGCTACACCTTC. Translating gives CASSETGGYTF. V usage is TRBV2 and J usage is TRBJ1-2; no clear D. CDR3 size: 11 residues. V was shortened by 3 bases and J by 7 bases, with 6 bases between the two germline ends. CDR1 SNHLY and CDR2 FYNNEI come from the germline V gene.

This clonotype was detected a few times. V gene TRBV5-1 combines with J gene TRBJ2-3, with 11 bases matching TRBD2. The ends lost 4 bases at V and 4 bases at J; junction bases unmatched: 5. The CDR3 contains 15 residues. Germline V gene data show CDR1 as SGHRS and CDR2 as YFSETQ. The CDR3 protein is CASSRTSGLSDTQYF. The CDR3 DNA sequence: TGCGCCAGCAGCCGGACTAGCGGGTTGTCAGATACGCAGTATTTT.